This T cell receptor (beta chain) stems from a study of cytomegalovirus exposure and HLA in healthy donors. This clone has just one count. The antigen is unknown. The PCR ran on 60 Vbeta and 13 Jbeta primers. Repertoires were generated with immunoSEQ multiplex PCR, while TCRdb's copy carries only in-frame clones and drops some. The sample consists of more than 85,000 clones, 79% of them appearing once. Study-level findings and limits: Analysis was carried out at a later point, and it linked a missense DCLRE1C variant to TCR beta V- and J-gene trimming. Presence/absence analyses assumed roughly uniform sequencing depth across donors, which may not hold. Being indistinguishable, some V segments were excluded, TRBV6-2 and TRBV6-3 among them. Analyzed later, association rates of TCRs varied across HLA loci, with DRB1 most and HLA-C fewest.

Trimming removed 0 bases at V and 0 bases at J, with 5 bases between. The CDR3 covers 13 residues. The germline gives CDR1 GTSNPN, CDR2 SVGIG (reference sequence). V and J are TRBV30 and TRBJ1-1; D remains unclear. This sequence was found in a female donor in good health and CMV-seropositive. Sequencing was done on a sample of PBMCs. CDR3 coding DNA: TGTGCCTGGAGTGTAAACATGAACACTGAAGCTTTCTTT. As protein: CAWSVNMNTEAFF.